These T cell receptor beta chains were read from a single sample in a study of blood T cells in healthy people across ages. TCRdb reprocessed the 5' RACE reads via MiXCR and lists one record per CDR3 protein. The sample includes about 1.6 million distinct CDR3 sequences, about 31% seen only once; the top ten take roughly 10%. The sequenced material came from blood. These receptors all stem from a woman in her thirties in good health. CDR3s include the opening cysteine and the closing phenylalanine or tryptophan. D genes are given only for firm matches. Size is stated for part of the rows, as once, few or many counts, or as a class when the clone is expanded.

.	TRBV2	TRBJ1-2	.	CASTGLTFYTF	TGTGCCAGCACGGGCCTTACTTTCTACACCTTC
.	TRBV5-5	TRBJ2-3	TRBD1	CASSSGQATDTRYF	TGTGCCAGCAGCTCCGGACAGGCGACAGATACGCGGTATTTT
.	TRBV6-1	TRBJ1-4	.	CASSEAGTRNEKLFF	TGTGCCAGCAGTGAAGCGGGGACGAGAAATGAAAAACTGTTTTTT
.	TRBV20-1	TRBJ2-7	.	CKSRLGSQFYEQYF	TGCAAATCCCGTTTAGGTTCACAGTTCTACGAGCAGTACTTC
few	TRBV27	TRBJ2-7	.	CASSRIGSEQYF	TGTGCCAGCAGTCGCATCGGGTCCGAGCAGTACTTC
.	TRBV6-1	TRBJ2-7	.	CASSNYRAAYEQYF	TGTGCCAGCAGTAACTACAGGGCGGCCTACGAGCAGTACTTC
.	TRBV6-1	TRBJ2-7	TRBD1	CASCEGTGTYEQYF	TGTGCCAGCTGTGAGGGGACAGGGACCTACGAGCAGTACTTC
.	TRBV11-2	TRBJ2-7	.	CASSLQAGTYWREQYF	TGTGCCAGCAGCCTCCAGGCGGGGACCTATTGGCGCGAGCAGTACTTC
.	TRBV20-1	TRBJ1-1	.	CSAPRVLAEAFF	TGCAGTGCTCCGCGAGTGTTAGCTGAAGCTTTCTTT
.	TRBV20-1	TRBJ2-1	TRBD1	CSARRTGYTYNEQFF	TGCAGTGCTAGGAGGACAGGGTATACCTACAATGAGCAGTTCTTC
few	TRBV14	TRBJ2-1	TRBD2	CASSQGLAGFNEQFF	TGTGCCAGCAGCCAAGGACTAGCGGGGTTCAATGAGCAGTTCTTC
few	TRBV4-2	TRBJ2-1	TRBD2	CTSSQGPKAGDSNEQFF	TGTACCAGCAGCCAGGGTCCAAAAGCGGGAGATTCGAATGAGCAGTTCTTC
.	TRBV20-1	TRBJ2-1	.	CSAPRSGHNEQFF	TGCAGTGCTCCCCGCAGCGGCCACAATGAGCAGTTCTTC
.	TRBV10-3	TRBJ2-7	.	CAISESGAPYEQYF	TGTGCCATCAGTGAGTCAGGGGCCCCTTACGAGCAGTACTTC
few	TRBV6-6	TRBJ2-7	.	CASSYPRGRTYEQYF	TGTGCCAGCAGTTACCCCCGAGGGCGGACCTACGAGCAGTACTTC
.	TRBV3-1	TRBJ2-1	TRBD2	CASSQAYRAGIYNEQFF	TGTGCCAGCAGCCAAGCATATCGAGCGGGAATCTACAATGAGCAGTTCTTC
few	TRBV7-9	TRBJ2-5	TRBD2	CASSLARLAAQETQYF	TGTGCCAGCAGCTTAGCGCGGCTAGCGGCACAAGAGACCCAGTACTTC
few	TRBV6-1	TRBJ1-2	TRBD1	CASSRGTGGKANYGYTF	TGTGCCAGCAGTAGGGGGACAGGGGGAAAAGCTAACTATGGCTACACCTTC
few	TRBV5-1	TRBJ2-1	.	CASTQRMGPTYSYNEQFF	TGCGCCAGCACCCAAAGAATGGGGCCCACGTACTCCTACAATGAGCAGTTCTTC
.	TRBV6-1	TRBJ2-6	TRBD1	CASSEWGTGGVGELSGANVLTF	TGTGCCAGCAGTGAATGGGGGACAGGGGGCGTTGGTGAATTGTCTGGGGCCAACGTCCTGACTTTC
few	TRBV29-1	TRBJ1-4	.	CSVVDTGTNEKLFF	TGCAGCGTTGTGGATACAGGGACTAATGAAAAACTGTTTTTT
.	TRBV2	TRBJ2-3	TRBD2	CARPSSGGPTDTQYF	TGTGCCAGGCCTTCGAGCGGGGGGCCCACAGATACGCAGTATTTT
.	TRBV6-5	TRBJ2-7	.	CASSKETGEQYF	TGTGCCAGCAGCAAGGAGACAGGCGAGCAGTACTTC
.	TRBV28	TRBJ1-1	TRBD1	CASSPLGQAKVFF	TGTGCCAGCAGTCCCCTCGGACAGGCCAAAGTTTTCTTT
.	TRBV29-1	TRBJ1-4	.	CSVERVEEISTNEKLFF	TGCAGCGTTGAACGTGTCGAGGAGATTTCAACTAATGAAAAACTGTTTTTT
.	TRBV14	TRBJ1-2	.	CANSPIDKDYGYTF	TGTGCCAACAGCCCGATAGATAAGGACTATGGCTACACCTTC
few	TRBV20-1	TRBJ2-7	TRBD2	CSAKRAWLAGAEQYF	TGCAGTGCTAAGAGGGCTTGGCTAGCGGGGGCCGAGCAGTACTTC
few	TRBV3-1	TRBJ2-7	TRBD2	CASRAGGIYEQYF	TGTGCCAGCCGGGCCGGGGGGATCTACGAGCAGTACTTC
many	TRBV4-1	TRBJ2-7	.	CASSQSTAVEQYF	TGCGCCAGCAGCCAATCGACCGCGGTCGAGCAGTACTTC
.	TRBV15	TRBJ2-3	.	CATSREGYQTNTQYF	TGTGCCACCAGCAGAGAAGGTTACCAAACGAATACGCAGTATTTT
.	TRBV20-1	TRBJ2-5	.	CSARFPDVGGTQYF	TGCAGTGCTAGATTCCCCGATGTAGGAGGGACCCAGTACTTC
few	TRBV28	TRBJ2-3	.	CASSSGVTPTDTQYF	TGTGCCAGCAGTTCAGGGGTTACCCCCACAGATACGCAGTATTTT
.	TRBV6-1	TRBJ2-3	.	CASISLTTRVDTQYF	TGTGCCAGCATTTCGCTAACAACGCGGGTAGATACGCAGTATTTT
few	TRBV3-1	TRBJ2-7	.	CASSPSGRRGIYEQYF	TGTGCCAGCAGCCCCTCCGGGCGCAGGGGCATATACGAGCAGTACTTC
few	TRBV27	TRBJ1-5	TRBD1	CASSRTGGYQPQHF	TGTGCCAGCAGCCGCACAGGGGGCTATCAGCCCCAGCATTTT
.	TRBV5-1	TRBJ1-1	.	CASSWGGGGRGTEAFF	TGCGCCAGCAGCTGGGGGGGAGGAGGTCGGGGCACTGAAGCTTTCTTT
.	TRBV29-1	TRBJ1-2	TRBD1	CSVAGQGTYGYTF	TGCAGCGTTGCCGGACAGGGGACCTATGGCTACACCTTC
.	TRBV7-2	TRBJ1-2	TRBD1	CASSLASPIGQGSGGYTF	TGTGCCAGCAGCTTAGCCTCCCCAATAGGACAGGGATCGGGTGGCTACACCTTC
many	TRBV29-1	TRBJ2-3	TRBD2	CSVQVRGSGGGGDTQYF	TGCAGCGTTCAGGTCCGAGGATCAGGCGGGGGTGGAGATACGCAGTATTTT
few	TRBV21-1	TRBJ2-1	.	CASSKVGCGQDNEQFF	TGTGCCAGCAGCAAAGTCGGGTGTGGGCAAGACAATGAGCAGTTCTTC
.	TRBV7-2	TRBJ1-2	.	CTSSLGRWGANYGYTF	TGTACCAGCAGCCTAGGGAGGTGGGGGGCTAACTATGGCTACACCTTC
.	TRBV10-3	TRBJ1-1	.	CAISQGMSAEAFF	TGTGCCATCAGTCAGGGGATGAGTGCTGAAGCTTTCTTT
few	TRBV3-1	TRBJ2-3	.	CASSPNPYSGDTQYF	TGTGCCAGCAGCCCCAACCCTTATAGCGGAGATACGCAGTATTTT
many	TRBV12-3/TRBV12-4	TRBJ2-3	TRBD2	CASSLGGAGTDTQYF	TGCGCCAGCAGCCTCGGGGGGGCAGGCACAGATACGCAGTATTTT
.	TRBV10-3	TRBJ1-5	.	CAISESREGQPQHF	TGTGCCATCAGTGAGTCGCGGGAGGGACAGCCCCAGCATTTT